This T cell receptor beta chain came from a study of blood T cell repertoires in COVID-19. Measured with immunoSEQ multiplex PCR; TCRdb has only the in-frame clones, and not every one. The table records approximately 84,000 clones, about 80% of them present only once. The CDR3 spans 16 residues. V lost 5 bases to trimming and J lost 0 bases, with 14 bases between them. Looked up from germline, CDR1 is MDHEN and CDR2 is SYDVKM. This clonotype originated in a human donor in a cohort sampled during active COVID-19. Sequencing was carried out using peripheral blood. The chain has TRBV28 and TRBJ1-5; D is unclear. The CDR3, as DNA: TGTGCCAGCAGTACACCCCCGGGGTATAGCAATCAGCCCCAGCATTTT. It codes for CASSTPPGYSNQPQHF.